This T cell receptor beta chain was retrieved from a study of T cells in Graves' hyperthyroidism and ophthalmopathy. The CDR3 consists of 17 residues. Germline values: CDR1 MNHEY, CDR2 SMNVEV (reference sequence). J lost 7 bases, V lost 6 bases, and 15 bases had no gene match. Authors of the study amplified TCR beta CDR3 regions from RNA transcripts. The primer set for the first-round RT-PCR of the TCR CDR3 was HTBI. In TCRdb, the multiplex PCR reads were re-called with MiXCR into one record per CDR3 protein. The table lists 600,000 to 650,000 distinct CDR3 sequences, about 16% of them singletons, with over 3.5% in the top ten. Patients between 18 and 65 years old had hyperthyroidism, newly diagnosed and lasting under 2 months.

The chain combines TRBV27 with TRBJ1-4; TRBD1 matches at 9 bases. The sequence came from a young woman with Graves' hyperthyroidism. What was sequenced was blood. The CDR3: CASSPDRGVVLSEKLFF. In DNA, the CDR3 is TGTGCCAGCAGCCCCGACAGGGGGGTCGTTCTTAGTGAAAAACTGTTTTTT.